This T cell receptor beta chain was captured in a study of T-cell reconstitution after alpha-beta-depleted transplantation in children. This sample's TCRbeta library carried unique molecular identifier barcodes. TCRdb reanalysed the PCR reads using MiXCR and keeps one entry per CDR3 protein. The repertoire holds 750,000 to 950,000 distinct CDR3 sequences, with roughly 16% as singletons. Deletions cut 4 bases from V and 2 bases from J, with 9 bases between. Germline V lookup: CDR1 SQVTM, CDR2 ANQGSEA. CDR3 length: 12 amino acids. This clonotype was found a few times. The sample in question was PBMCs, mostly from graft donor cells, obtained 360 days after TCRalphabeta/CD19-depleted stem cell transplant. The sequence was collected from a male patient between 5 and 17 years old who had a stem cell transplant for acute lymphoblastic leukemia, so the T cells may come from the graft donor. The chain joins TRBV29-1 to TRBJ2-7; possibly TRBD1 for D (6 bases). The CDR3 loop is CSVAGQPYEQYF. DNA for the CDR3: TGCAGCGTTGCAGGACAGCCCTACGAGCAGTACTTC.